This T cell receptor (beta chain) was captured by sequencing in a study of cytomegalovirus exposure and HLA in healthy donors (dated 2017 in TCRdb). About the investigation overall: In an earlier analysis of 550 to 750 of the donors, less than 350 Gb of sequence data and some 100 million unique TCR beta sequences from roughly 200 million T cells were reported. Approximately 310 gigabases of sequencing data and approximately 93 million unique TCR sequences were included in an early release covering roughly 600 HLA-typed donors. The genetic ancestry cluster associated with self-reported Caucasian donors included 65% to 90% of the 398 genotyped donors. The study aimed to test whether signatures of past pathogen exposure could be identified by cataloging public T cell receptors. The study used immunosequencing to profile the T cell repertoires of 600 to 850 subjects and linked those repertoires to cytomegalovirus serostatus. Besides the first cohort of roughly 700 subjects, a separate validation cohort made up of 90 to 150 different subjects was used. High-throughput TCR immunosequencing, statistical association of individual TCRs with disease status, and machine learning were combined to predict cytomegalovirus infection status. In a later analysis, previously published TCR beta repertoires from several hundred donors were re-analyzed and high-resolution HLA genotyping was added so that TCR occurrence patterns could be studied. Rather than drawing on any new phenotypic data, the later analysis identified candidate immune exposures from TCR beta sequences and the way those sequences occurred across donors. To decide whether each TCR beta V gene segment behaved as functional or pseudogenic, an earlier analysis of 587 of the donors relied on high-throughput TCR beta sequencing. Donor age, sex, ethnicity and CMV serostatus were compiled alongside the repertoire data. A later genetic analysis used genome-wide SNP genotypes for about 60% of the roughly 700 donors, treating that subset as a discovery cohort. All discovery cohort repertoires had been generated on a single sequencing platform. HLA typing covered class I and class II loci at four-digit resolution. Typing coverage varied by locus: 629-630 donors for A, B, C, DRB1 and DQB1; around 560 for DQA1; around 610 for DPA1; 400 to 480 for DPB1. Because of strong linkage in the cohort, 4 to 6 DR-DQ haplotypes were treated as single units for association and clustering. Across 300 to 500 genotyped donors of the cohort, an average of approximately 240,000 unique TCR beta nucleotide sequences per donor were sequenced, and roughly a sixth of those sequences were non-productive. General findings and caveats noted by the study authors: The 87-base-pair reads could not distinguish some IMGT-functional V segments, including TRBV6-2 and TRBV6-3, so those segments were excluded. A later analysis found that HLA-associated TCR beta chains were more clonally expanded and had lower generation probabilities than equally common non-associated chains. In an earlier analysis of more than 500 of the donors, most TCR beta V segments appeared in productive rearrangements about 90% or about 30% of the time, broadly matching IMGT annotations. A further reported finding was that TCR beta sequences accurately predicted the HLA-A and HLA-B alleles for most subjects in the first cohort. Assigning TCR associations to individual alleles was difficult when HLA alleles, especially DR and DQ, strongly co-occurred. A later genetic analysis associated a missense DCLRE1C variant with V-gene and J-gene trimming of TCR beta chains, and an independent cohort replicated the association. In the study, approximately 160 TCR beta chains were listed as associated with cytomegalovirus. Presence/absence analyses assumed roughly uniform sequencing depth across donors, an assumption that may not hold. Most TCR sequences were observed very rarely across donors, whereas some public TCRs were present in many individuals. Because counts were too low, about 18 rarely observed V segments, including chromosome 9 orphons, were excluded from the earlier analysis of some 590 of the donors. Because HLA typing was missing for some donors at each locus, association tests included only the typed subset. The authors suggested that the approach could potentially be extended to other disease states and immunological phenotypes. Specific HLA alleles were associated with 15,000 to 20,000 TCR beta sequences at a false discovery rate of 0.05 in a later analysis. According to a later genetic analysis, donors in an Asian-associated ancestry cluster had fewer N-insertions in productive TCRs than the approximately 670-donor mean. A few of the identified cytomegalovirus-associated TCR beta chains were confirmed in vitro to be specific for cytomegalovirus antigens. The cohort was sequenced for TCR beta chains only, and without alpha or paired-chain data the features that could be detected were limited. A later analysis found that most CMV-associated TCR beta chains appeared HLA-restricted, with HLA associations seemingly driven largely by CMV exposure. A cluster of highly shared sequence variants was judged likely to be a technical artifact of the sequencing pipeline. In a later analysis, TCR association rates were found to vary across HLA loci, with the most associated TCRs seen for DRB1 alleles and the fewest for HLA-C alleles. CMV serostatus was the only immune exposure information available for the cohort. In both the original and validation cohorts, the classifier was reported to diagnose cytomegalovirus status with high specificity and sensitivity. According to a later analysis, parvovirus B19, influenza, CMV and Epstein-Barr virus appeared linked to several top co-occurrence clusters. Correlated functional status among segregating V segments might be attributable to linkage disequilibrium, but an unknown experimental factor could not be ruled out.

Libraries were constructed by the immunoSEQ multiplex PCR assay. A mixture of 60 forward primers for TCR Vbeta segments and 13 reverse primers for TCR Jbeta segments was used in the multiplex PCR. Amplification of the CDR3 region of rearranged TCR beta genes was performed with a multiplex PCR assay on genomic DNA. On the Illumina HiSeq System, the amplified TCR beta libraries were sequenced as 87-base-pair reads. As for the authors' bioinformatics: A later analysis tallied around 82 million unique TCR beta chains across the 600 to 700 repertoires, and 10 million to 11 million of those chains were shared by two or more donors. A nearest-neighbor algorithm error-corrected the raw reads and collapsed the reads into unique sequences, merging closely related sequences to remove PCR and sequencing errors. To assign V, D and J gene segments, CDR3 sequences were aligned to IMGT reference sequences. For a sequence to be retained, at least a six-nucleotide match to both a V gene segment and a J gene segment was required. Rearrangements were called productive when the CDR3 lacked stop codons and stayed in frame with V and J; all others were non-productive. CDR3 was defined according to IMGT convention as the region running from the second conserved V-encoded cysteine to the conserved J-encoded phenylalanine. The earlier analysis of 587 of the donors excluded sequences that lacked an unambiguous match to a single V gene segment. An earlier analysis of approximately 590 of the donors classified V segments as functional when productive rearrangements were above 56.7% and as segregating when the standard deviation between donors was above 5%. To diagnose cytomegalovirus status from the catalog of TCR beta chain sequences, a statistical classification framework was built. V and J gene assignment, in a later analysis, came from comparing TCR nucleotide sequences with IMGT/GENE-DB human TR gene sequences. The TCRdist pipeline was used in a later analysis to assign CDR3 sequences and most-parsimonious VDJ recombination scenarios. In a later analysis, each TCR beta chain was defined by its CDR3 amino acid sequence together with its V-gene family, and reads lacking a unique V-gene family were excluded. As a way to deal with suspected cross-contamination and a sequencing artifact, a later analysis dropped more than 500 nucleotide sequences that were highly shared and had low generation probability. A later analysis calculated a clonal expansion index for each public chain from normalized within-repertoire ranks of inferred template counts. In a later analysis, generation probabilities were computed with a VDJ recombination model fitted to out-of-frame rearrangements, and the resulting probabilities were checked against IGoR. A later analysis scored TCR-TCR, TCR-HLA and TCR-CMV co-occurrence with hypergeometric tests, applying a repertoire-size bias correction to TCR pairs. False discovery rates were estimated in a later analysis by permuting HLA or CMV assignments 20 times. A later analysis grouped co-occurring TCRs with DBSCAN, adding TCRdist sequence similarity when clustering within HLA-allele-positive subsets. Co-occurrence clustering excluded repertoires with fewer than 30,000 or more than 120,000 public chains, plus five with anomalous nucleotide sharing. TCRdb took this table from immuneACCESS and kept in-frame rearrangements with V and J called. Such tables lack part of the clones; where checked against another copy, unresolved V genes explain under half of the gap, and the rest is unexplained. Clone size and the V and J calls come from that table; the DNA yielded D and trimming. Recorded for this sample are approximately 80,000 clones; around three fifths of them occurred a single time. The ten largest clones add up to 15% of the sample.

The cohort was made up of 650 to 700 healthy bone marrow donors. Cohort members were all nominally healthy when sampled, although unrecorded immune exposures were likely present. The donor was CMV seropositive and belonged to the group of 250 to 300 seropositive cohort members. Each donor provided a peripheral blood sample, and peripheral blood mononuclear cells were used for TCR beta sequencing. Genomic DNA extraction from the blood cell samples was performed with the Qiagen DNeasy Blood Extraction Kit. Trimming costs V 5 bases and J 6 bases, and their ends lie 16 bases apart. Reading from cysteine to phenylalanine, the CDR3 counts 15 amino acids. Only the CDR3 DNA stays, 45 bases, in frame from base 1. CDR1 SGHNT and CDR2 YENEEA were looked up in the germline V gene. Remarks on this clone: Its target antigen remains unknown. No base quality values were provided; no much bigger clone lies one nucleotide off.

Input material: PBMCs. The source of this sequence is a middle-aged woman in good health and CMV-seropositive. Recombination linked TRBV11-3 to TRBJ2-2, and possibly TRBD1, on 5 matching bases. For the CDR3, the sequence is CASSPGRVGSGELFF. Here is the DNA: TGTGCCAGCAGCCCCGGCAGGGTCGGTTCCGGGGAGCTGTTTTTT.